The next 16 T cell receptor beta chains were all read from a single sample in a study of cytomegalovirus exposure and HLA in healthy donors. PCR amplification relied on 60 Vbeta primers (plus 13 Jbeta primers). Clones were read by immunoSEQ multiplex PCR, and TCRdb kept only the in-frame ones, dropping some. The data hold about 99,000 clones, with over 9.5% observed a single time. Sequenced material: PBMCs. These receptors were taken from a man aged 35 to 55 in good health and CMV-seropositive.

The V call is TRBV7-3, the J call TRBJ2-1; 12 nucleotides match TRBD2. V was pared by 2 bases and J by 7 bases, with 3 bases of the junction left unmatched. CDR3 size: 15 residues. Germline V gene sequence: CDR1 SGHTA, CDR2 FQGTGA. DNA of the CDR3: TGTGCCAGCAGCTTATGGCTAGCGGGAGGGAATGAGCAGTTCTTC. It codes for CASSLWLAGGNEQFF.

There are a few counts of this clone. CDR3 in amino acids: CASSNLRLAGTYEQYF. CDR3 nucleotides: TGTGCCAGCAGCAACCTGCGACTAGCGGGGACCTACGAGCAGTACTTC. This chain joins TRBV13 and TRBJ2-7, with 11 bases aligning to TRBD2. The CDR3 spans 16 residues. The germline gives CDR1 PRHDT, CDR2 FYEKMQ (reference sequence). The trim removed 5 bases at V and 2 bases at J, leaving 8 bases unmatched. Based on the CDR3 plus reference TRBV13 and TRBJ2-7, the full variable domain is AAGVIQSPRHLIKEKRETATLKCYPIPRHDTVYWYQQGPGQDPQFLISFYEKMQSDKGSIPDRFSAQQFSDYHSELNMSSLELGDSALYFCASSNLRLAGTYEQYFGPGTRLTVT.

The chain carries TRBV7-9 and TRBJ2-2, with D tentatively TRBD2 (6 bases). Deletions cut 2 bases from V and 5 bases from J, with 12 bases between. The CDR3 consists of 15 residues. CDR1 is SEHNR, CDR2 FQNEAQ, per germline (reference sequence). The CDR3 here is CASSLRDSRTGELFF. The CDR3 DNA sequence: TGTGCCAGCAGCTTAAGGGACTCCCGTACCGGGGAGCTGTTTTTT.

The DNA for the CDR3 is TGTGCCAGCAGTGCGGAGGGACAGGGGTTCCAGCCCCAGCATTTT. Amino acid sequence: CASSAEGQGFQPQHF. The chain uses TRBV2 and TRBJ1-5; 10 bases match TRBD1. The CDR3 is 15 residues long. Looked up from germline, CDR1 is SNHLY and CDR2 is FYNNEI. Trimming removed 4 bases from V and 7 bases from J; junction bases left unmatched: 7.

In this sample, this clone turned up a few times. The chain has TRBV9 and TRBJ2-2; a weak D match, TRBD2 (5 bases). V dropped 0 bases and J dropped 5 bases, with 14 bases sitting between them. In germline, CDR1 is SGDLS, CDR2 YYNGEE. This CDR3 is 16 amino acids long. The CDR3 sequence is CASSVGVGVETGELFF. CDR3 in DNA: TGTGCCAGCAGCGTAGGAGTGGGAGTGGAAACCGGGGAGCTGTTTTTT. Variable domain in full (rest from reference TRBV9 and TRBJ2-2): DSGVTQTPKHLITATGQRVTLRCSPRSGDLSVYWYQQSLDQGLQFLIQYYNGEERAKGNILERFSAQQFPDLHSELNLSSLELGDSALYFCASSVGVGVETGELFFGEGSRLTVL.

A single count supports this clone. The CDR3 DNA follows: TGTGCCGCGAAAGCGGGAGGGCCGGAGACCCAGTACTTC. This gives the protein CAAKAGGPETQYF. The chain carries TRBV2 and TRBJ2-5; 10 nucleotides line up with TRBD2. Germline assignment: CDR1 SNHLY and CDR2 FYNNEI. CDR3 length: 13 amino acids. The junction had 8 bases not matched to a gene; V was cut back by 11 bases and J by 5 bases.

V usage is TRBV6-1 and J usage is TRBJ2-1; possibly TRBD1 for D (5 bases). V lost 5 bases and J lost 7, with 18 bases in between. The germline V gene encodes CDR1 MNHNS and CDR2 SASEGT. The CDR3 is 15 amino acids. This CDR3 reads CASSPGLLIFNEQFF. CDR3 DNA sequence: TGTGCCAGCAGTCCAGGGTTATTGATTTTTAATGAGCAGTTCTTC.

This clone was seen a few times. V and J are TRBV25-1 and TRBJ2-1; D is unclear. The V gene's germline CDR1 is MGHDK and CDR2 SYGVNS. V was trimmed by 2 bases and J by 6 bases, leaving 8 bases between them. The CDR3 totals 13 residues. This CDR3 is CASSEHLSNEQFF. In nucleotides, the CDR3 is TGTGCCAGCAGTGAACATCTAAGCAATGAGCAGTTCTTC.

This clone occurred a few times. The gene calls are TRBV15 and TRBJ2-1; the D gene is possibly TRBD1 (6 bases). There are 19 residues in the CDR3. Trimming took 0 bases from V and 0 from J, leaving 18 bases between them. The germline CDR1 and CDR2 sequences are LNHNV and YYDKDF (reference sequence). Written as DNA, the CDR3 is TGTGCCACCAGCAGAGATCTTGTGCAGGGGACCCTCTCCTACAATGAGCAGTTCTTC. It is translated as CATSRDLVQGTLSYNEQFF.

In this sample, this clone turned up a few times. CDR3 DNA: TGTGCCAGTAGTTCCCGGGACAGGGGAACGAAGCAGTACTTC. Its protein is CASSSRDRGTKQYF. This chain uses TRBV19 with TRBJ2-7, with 10 positions matching TRBD1. This CDR3 is 14 amino acids long. The junction had 9 bases not matched to a gene; V was cut back by 5 bases and J by 8 bases. Germline loops: CDR1 LNHDA, CDR2 SQIVND (reference sequence).

V gene TRBV28 combines with J gene TRBJ1-3; 10 bases line up with TRBD1. CDR3 length: 16 residues. V lost 2 bases, J lost 0 bases, and 1 base stayed unmatched. The germline V gene encodes CDR1 MDHEN and CDR2 SYDVKM. The CDR3 here is CASSLDRGLSGNTIYF. CDR3 bases: TGTGCCAGCAGTTTAGACAGGGGGCTCTCTGGAAACACCATATATTTT.

This clone was observed a few times. The chain combines TRBV11-3 with TRBJ2-1; 8 nucleotides line up with TRBD2. This CDR3 has 15 amino acids. Unmatched junction bases numbered 5, after V lost 1 base and J lost 6 bases. From germline, CDR1 is SGHNT and CDR2 YENEEA. The CDR3: CASSLGGLVVNEQFF. The CDR3 DNA follows: TGTGCCAGCAGCTTAGGGGGACTAGTGGTCAATGAGCAGTTCTTC.

This clone was counted only a few times. This chain connects TRBV28 to TRBJ2-2; D gene ambiguous. In germline, CDR1 is MDHEN, CDR2 SYDVKM. The length of the CDR3 is 13 residues. Trimming shortened V by 2 bases and J by 8 bases, and 9 bases separated the two germline ends. The CDR3 region is CASSLGAPGELFF. The CDR3 bases are TGTGCCAGCAGTTTAGGAGCTCCGGGGGAGCTGTTTTTT.

The sample holds a few counts of this clone. The V and J genes are TRBV6-5 and TRBJ2-7, with 11 bases lining up with TRBD2. The V gene's germline CDR1 is MNHEY and CDR2 SVGAGI. There are 15 residues in the CDR3. The ends lost 8 bases at V and 4 bases at J; junction bases unmatched: 10. As DNA, the CDR3 is TGTGCCAGCTCCAGTCCGACTAGCGGGACTTACGAGCAGTACTTC. Amino acid sequence: CASSSPTSGTYEQYF.

The chain employs TRBV5-1 and TRBJ2-7; D is perhaps TRBD2 (6 bases). The CDR3 totals 17 residues. CDR1 and CDR2 from the germline V gene are SGHRS and YFSETQ. Trimming left V 4 bases short and J 2 bases short, with 22 bases between. This chain's CDR3 is CASSRRLGEASTYEQYF. CDR3 bases: TGCGCCAGCAGCCGACGTTTGGGGGAGGCATCCACCTACGAGCAGTACTTC.

V is TRBV9 and J is TRBJ2-1; 9 nucleotides align to TRBD2. Unmatched junction bases numbered 10, after V lost 3 bases and J lost 9 bases. Germline CDR1 and CDR2: SGDLS and YYNGEE. The CDR3 is 15 amino acids. CDR3 in amino acids: CASSGGLAPRSEQFF. DNA for the CDR3: TGTGCCAGCAGCGGGGGACTAGCCCCGAGGAGTGAGCAGTTCTTC.